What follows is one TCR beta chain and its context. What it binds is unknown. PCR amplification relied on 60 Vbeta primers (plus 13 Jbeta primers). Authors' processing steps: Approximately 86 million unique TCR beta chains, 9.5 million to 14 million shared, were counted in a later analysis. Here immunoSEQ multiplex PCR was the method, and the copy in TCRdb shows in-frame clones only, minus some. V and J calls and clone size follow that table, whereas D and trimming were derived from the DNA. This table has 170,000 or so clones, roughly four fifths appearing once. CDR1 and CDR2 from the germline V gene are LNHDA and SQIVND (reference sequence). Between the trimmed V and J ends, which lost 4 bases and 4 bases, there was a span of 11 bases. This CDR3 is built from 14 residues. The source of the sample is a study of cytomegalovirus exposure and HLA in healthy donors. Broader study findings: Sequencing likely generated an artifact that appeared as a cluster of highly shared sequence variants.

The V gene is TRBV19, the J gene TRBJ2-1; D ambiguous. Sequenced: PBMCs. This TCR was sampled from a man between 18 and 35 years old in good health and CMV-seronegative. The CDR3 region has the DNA TGTGCCAGTAGTAAAACAGCTCTGTACAATGAGCAGTTCTTC. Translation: CASSKTALYNEQFF.